This TCR beta chain was retrieved from a study of blood T cell repertoires in COVID-19. About the study: The United States, Italy and Spain provided the acute and convalescent COVID-19 samples.

CDR3 length: 15 amino acids. Germline V gene lookup returns CDR1 KGHDR and CDR2 SFDVKD. V was shortened by 1 base and J by 8 bases, with 14 bases between the two germline ends. As originally analysed: Cell counts per sample came from amplifying reference gene primers. Measured with immunoSEQ multiplex PCR; TCRdb has only the in-frame clones, and not every one. That table gives V, J and clone size, and the DNA gave D and trimming. This sample has roughly 220,000 clones; approximately 90% occur once, and the top ten carry roughly 3.7%. Individuals drawn from 20 to 25 US areas were roughly 18 to 95 years old. Participants' reported clinical history set cohort assignment.

This TCR was recovered from a woman younger than 30 in a cohort exposed to, infected with or recovered from COVID-19 (not recorded which). Sequencing was done on a sample of PBMCs or T cells enriched from blood (not recorded which). The chain uses TRBV24-1 and TRBJ2-4; tentatively, D is TRBD1 (6 bases). CDR3 amino acids: CATSDFKSGDDIQYF. The DNA of the CDR3 is TGTGCCACCAGTGATTTTAAGTCAGGGGATGACATTCAGTACTTC.